Reported below is one T cell receptor (beta chain). This clonotype is medium-sized (0.01 to 0.1%). Its antigen remains undetermined. One base away there is no much larger clone; base qualities are not given. The TCR beta CDR3 regions were amplified from the RNA transcripts. The TCR CDR3 was subjected to a first round of RT-PCR using the HTBI primer set and the Qiagen OneStep RT-PCR kit. The libraries were constructed in a second round of multiplex PCR and then size-selected and purified. Sequencing of the libraries was done on an Illumina HiSeq2000 using paired-end 100 bp reads. The original methods were these. SOAPnuke was used to process the raw data, removing reads that contained adapters or uncalled bases, had a mean Phred below 15, or lacked an exact match to the constant primer or identifier. COPE v1.2.5 was used to merge high-quality paired reads, and clonotypes were defined as unique nucleotide sequences. Clonotypes were aligned to IMGT TRBV, TRBD and TRBJ reference segments using MiTCR v1.1. Analysis was restricted to V-J combinations with a frequency above 0.0001, which covered just over 98% of repertoires. The TCS score was defined as F50 (clonal expansion) divided by E x V (chaos), with BLOSUM62-based TCRdist calculated between CDR3 peptides within each V-J. Welch's t-statistics and random forest reduced 500 to 550 V-J features to some 14, which were used in a naive Bayes classifier (R e1071). Using fastp trimming at Q25 and MiXCR clonotype assembly, TCRdb reanalyzed the public sequencing data and kept in-frame beta chains. Rows matching on CDR3 protein sequence are summarized as one entry with the most common DNA and genes. V and J calls and clone size were set by TCRdb, not the authors. The sample yields about 290,000 distinct CDR3 sequences; approximately 14% were counted once. The ten top clones hold roughly 7.9% of the sample.

Relative to germline, V is missing 5 bases and J is missing 8 bases, with 8 bases of the junction outside any gene match. The CDR3 runs 13 residues from the cysteine to the phenylalanine. The kept DNA is CDR3 alone, 39 bases in frame from the first base. Sequences MDHEN (CDR1) and SYDVKM (CDR2) are obtained from the germline V gene. A patient counted as having stable Graves' hyperthyroidism if no progression to ophthalmopathy occurred over 18 months of follow-up. The hyperthyroidism patients were between 18 and 65 years old and newly diagnosed, with a disease duration of less than 2 months. Exclusion was applied to patients with uncontrolled infections, other autoimmune diseases, pregnancy or lactation. Diagnoses were established on the basis of clinical symptoms, serum thyroxine and TRAb, thyroid ultrasound, and orbital computed tomography. Ficoll-Paque density gradient centrifugation was used to isolate PBMCs from about 9 ml of fresh peripheral blood. Total RNA was extracted using Trizol reagent, and RNA quality was assessed on an Agilent 2100 Bioanalyzer.

This specimen comes from a study of T cells in Graves' hyperthyroidism and ophthalmopathy (dated by TCRdb to the late 2010s). General notes on the study: Peripheral blood samples were taken at the time of initial diagnosis, prior to any treatment. TCR V-J signatures able to tell the groups apart were searched for in a discovery cohort of approximately 95 patients, of whom over 40 had Graves' ophthalmopathy and 55 to 65 had stable Graves' hyperthyroidism. Prospective prediction of ophthalmopathy was tested in an independent validation cohort consisting of fewer than 20 hyperthyroidism patients and around 17 patients who later progressed to ophthalmopathy. The 85 to 100 discovery patients were randomly split 7:3 into training and test sets. The study also compared thyroid tissue and blood T-cell repertoires from 6 or 7 Graves' hyperthyroidism patients. Following sampling, methimazole starting at 30 mg daily was given to hyperthyroidism patients, and high-dose intravenous methylprednisolone was given to ophthalmopathy patients. The paper describes TCR Vbeta CDR3 sequencing of 135 peripheral blood samples, made up of 43 ophthalmopathy patients, around 78 hyperthyroidism patients and some 17 progressor patients. The study at large found these results: Most expanded thyroid clonotypes (frequency above 0.001) were also found in blood, which suggests that blood repertoires may mirror thyroid immune responses. In validation, progression to ophthalmopathy was predicted by the model with roughly 69% sensitivity and 72% to 85% specificity, a median of roughly six months before onset. No statistical method was used to set the sample size in advance, and investigators knew the group allocation. A model built on a 13 V-J signature distinguished ophthalmopathy from stable hyperthyroidism, reaching around 90% sensitivity and about 81% specificity in cross-validation and 80%/75% in testing.

The receptor was isolated from a woman between 35 and 50 years old with Graves' hyperthyroidism. Recombination linked TRBV28 to TRBJ1-2, and TRBD1 aligns with 7 junction nucleotides. Sequencing used blood. The CDR3 region has the sequence CASSDRVGRGYTF. The bases are TGTGCCAGCAGTGACAGGGTAGGCCGAGGCTACACCTTC.